Reported below is one TCR beta chain. This entry belongs to a study of shared clonotypes between healthy human individuals. The V and J ends lost 6 bases and 5 bases respectively, with 19 bases between them. Germline values: CDR1 MNHEY, CDR2 SVGAGI. The CDR3 totals 15 residues. PCR replicates performed on unsorted PBMC used approximately 320 ng DNA, some 30,000 T cell genomes. The team ran DNA from unsorted PBMCs on ten immunoSEQ deep assay plates for sequencing. Original handling: As immunoSEQ supplied junction-only sequences (without quality scores), filtering differed. Repertoires were generated with immunoSEQ multiplex PCR, while TCRdb's copy carries only in-frame clones and drops some. Clonal size and the V and J genes are those of that table, whereas D and trimming came from the DNA. The sample holds fewer than 700,000 clones, around 81% seen once. Only Caucasian adults living in Nashville, Tennessee made up the donor group.

The sequenced material came from PBMCs. The TCR was taken from a woman aged 40 to 50 in good health. Some clones in this sample may be carry-over from other donors' samples. The chain recombines TRBV6-5 with TRBJ1-2; D remains unclear. Here the CDR3 DNA reads TGTGCCAGCAGCAGGACGCTACTAAATGGATATGGCTACACCTTC. This encodes CASSRTLLNGYGYTF.